This TCR beta chain appears in the sequencing data of a study of T cell repertoires in cytomegalovirus infection (dated by TCRdb to about 2019). Background on the whole study: Donor HLA type was relevant to the analysis, because carriage of CMV infection together with the matching HLA type was indicated by public TCR beta signatures.

Overall results and qualifications from the work: In both this cohort and an independent roughly 360-donor cohort, the cumulative frequency of public TCR beta family members distinguished carriers of CMV infection plus the relevant HLA type. In the ex vivo response, HLA-C-restricted CMV-specific TCR beta clonotypes were dominant, and in two of eight donors the single most frequent clonotype came from this HLA-C-restricted group.

For sequencing, an Illumina HiSeq 1500 was employed. The public reads were quality trimmed at Q25 with fastp and then assembled into clones with MiXCR by TCRdb, keeping productive beta chains. Merged by CDR3 protein, the rows form single entries marked with the most common genes and DNA. The sample yields about 260,000 distinct CDR3 sequences; approximately 10% were counted once. About 15% of the sample is held by the ten biggest clonotypes. About this clonotype: Its antigen is not yet known. It has no much larger one-base neighbor in the sample; base qualities were not kept.

Deletion took 6 bases off V and 0 bases off J, with a span of 11 bases between the germline ends. The CDR3, from cysteine to phenylalanine, totals 14 residues. Only the CDR3 portion is preserved as DNA: 42 bases, with reading frame beginning at the first base. Reading the germline V gene gives CDR1 MNHNS and CDR2 SASEGT. The material sequenced was PBMCs. The clonotype comes from a human donor in good health (CMV status not recorded). Some clones in this sample may be carry-over from other donors' samples. This chain joins TRBV6-1 to TRBJ1-2; a confident D gene designation cannot be given. The nucleotides read TGTGCCAGCAGACCCGGCGGAACTAACTATGGCTACACCTTC. Its amino acids are CASRPGGTNYGYTF.